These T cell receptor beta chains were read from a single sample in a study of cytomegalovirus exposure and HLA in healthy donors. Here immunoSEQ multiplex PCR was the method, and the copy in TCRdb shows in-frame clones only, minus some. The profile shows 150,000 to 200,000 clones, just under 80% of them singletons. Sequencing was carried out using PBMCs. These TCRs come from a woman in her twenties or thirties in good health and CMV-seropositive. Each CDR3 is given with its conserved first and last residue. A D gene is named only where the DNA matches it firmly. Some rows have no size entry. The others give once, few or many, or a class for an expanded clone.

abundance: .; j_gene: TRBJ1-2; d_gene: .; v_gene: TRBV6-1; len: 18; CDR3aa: CASSEPRRGPKEGYGYTF; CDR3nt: TGTGCCAGCAGTGAACCCCGTAGGGGCCCCAAAGAAGGCTATGGCTACACCTTC
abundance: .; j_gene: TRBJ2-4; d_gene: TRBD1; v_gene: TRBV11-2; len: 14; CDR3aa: CASSPRDRENIQYF; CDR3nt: TGTGCCAGCAGCCCCCGGGACAGGGAAAACATTCAGTACTTC
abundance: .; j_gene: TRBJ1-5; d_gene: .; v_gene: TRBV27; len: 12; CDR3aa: CASSFRGQPQHF; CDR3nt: TGTGCCAGCAGTTTTCGGGGGCAGCCCCAGCATTTT
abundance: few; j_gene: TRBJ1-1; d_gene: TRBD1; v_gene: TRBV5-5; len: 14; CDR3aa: CASSLEQGDTEAFF; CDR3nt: TGTGCCAGCAGCTTGGAACAGGGGGACACTGAAGCTTTCTTT
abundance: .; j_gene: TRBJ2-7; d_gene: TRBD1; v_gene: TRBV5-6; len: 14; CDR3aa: CASSLGGRAYEQYF; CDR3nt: TGTGCCAGCAGCTTAGGGGGCAGGGCCTACGAGCAGTACTTC
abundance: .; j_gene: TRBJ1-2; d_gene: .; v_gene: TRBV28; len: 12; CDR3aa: CASSSGLQGYTF; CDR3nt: TGTGCCAGCAGTTCGGGACTTCAAGGCTACACCTTC
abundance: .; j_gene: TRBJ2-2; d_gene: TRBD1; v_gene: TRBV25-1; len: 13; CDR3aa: CATTAGGTGELFF; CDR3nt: TGTGCCACCACGGCAGGGGGCACCGGGGAGCTGTTTTTT
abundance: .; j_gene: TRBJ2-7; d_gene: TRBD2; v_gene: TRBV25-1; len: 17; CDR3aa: CASSPPWGEGLKDEQYF; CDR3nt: TGTGCCAGCAGTCCTCCGTGGGGGGAGGGGTTGAAGGACGAGCAGTACTTC
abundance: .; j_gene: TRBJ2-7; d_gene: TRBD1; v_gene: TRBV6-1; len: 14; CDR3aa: CASSELQGGYEQYF; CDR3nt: TGTGCCAGCAGTGAATTACAGGGGGGCTACGAGCAGTACTTC
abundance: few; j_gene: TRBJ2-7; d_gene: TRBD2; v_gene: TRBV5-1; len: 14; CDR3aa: CASSPTSVTGEQYF; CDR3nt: TGCGCCAGCAGCCCTACTAGCGTGACCGGAGAGCAGTACTTC
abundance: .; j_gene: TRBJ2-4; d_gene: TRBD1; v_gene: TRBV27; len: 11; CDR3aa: CASGDRGFEYF; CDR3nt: TGTGCCAGCGGGGACAGGGGCTTCGAGTACTTC
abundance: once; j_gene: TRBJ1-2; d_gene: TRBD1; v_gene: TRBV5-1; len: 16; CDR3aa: CASSFETGGAVHGYTF; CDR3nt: TGCGCCAGCAGCTTCGAGACAGGGGGCGCGGTTCATGGCTACACCTTC
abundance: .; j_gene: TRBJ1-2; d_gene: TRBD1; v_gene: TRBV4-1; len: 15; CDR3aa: CASSQPGTGNYGYTF; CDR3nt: TGCGCCAGCAGCCAACCCGGGACAGGGAACTATGGCTACACCTTC
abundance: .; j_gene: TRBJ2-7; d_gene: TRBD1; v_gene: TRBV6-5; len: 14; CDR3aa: CASSYDRASYEQYF; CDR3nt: TGTGCCAGCAGTTACGACAGGGCATCCTACGAGCAGTACTTC
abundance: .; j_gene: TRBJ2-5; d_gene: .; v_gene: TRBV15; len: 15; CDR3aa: CATSTGEVSQETQYF; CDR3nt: TGTGCCACCAGCACTGGAGAAGTCTCCCAAGAGACCCAGTACTTC
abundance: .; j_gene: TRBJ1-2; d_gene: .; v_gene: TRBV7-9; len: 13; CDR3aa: CASSLSQGLGYTF; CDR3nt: TGTGCCAGCAGCTTAAGTCAGGGTCTTGGCTACACCTTC
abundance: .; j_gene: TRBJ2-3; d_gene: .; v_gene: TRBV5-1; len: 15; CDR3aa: CASSLEQVLTDTQYF; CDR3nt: TGCGCCAGCAGCTTGGAACAGGTCCTCACAGATACGCAGTATTTT